This entry features one T cell receptor (beta chain) sequence. As yet, its antigen is unknown. This table comes from immunoSEQ multiplex PCR, and its TCRdb copy is limited to in-frame clones, with some not included. This table has about 590,000 clones, 95% appearing once. Selected positively for CCR7 and CD45RO-negative, naive CD8 cells excluded terminally differentiated effector memory CD45RA+ cells. The CDR3 has 15 residues. Germline V lookup: CDR1 MNHEY, CDR2 SMNVEV (reference sequence). V lost 6 bases and J 6 bases, leaving 19 bases between the germline ends. The sample comes from a study of shared clonotypes between healthy human individuals. General study points: Clonotypes shared by all four donors outscored non-shared clonotypes in generation probability.

The TCR originated in a woman between 25 and 40 years old in good health. The V gene is TRBV27, the J gene TRBJ2-3; D gene unclear. What was sequenced was naive CD8+ T cells sorted from blood. CDR3 bases: TGTGCCAGCAGAACCGGGCCCTCCAAGGGCGATACGCAGTATTTT. Its protein is CASRTGPSKGDTQYF.